A selection of T cell receptor beta chains follows, all from one sample in a study of cytomegalovirus exposure and HLA in healthy donors. The table came from immunoSEQ multiplex PCR; TCRdb's copy has only in-frame clones and leaves some out. The sample records about 120,000 clones, over 60% being singletons. Sequenced material: PBMCs. These receptors all come from a man aged 25-45 years in good health and CMV-seropositive. Both conserved end residues are part of each CDR3. D genes are given only for firm matches. Size is stated for part of the rows, as once, few or many counts, or as a class when the clone is expanded.

clone_size j_call d_call v_call cdr3_length cdr3_aa cdr3_nt
NA TRBJ1-2 NA TRBV4-1 15 CASSPVNDRNYGYTF TGCGCCAGCAGCCCCGTCAACGACAGGAACTATGGCTACACCTTC
NA TRBJ1-2 TRBD1 TRBV6-1 14 CASSDGQGYGGYTF TGTGCCAGCAGTGATGGACAGGGGTACGGTGGCTACACCTTC
few TRBJ2-1 TRBD2 TRBV13 18 CASSLGLAGGLLYNEQFF TGTGCCAGCAGCTTAGGACTAGCGGGGGGCCTGTTATACAATGAGCAGTTCTTC
NA TRBJ2-5 NA TRBV19 14 CASSIRGGWETQYF TGTGCCAGTAGTATTAGGGGGGGCTGGGAGACCCAGTACTTC
NA TRBJ2-7 NA TRBV5-6 13 CASSVAGAHEQYF TGTGCCAGCAGCGTCGCGGGTGCCCACGAGCAGTACTTC
NA TRBJ2-1 NA TRBV7-9 14 CASSLGGLDNEQFF TGTGCCAGCAGCTTAGGGGGACTCGACAATGAGCAGTTCTTC
NA TRBJ1-1 NA TRBV5-4 19 CASSLPPGQPHPGNTEAFF TGTGCCAGCAGCCTCCCACCCGGACAGCCGCACCCCGGGAACACTGAAGCTTTCTTT
NA TRBJ2-3 TRBD2 TRBV10-3 15 CAISVASGLTDTQYF TGTGCCATCAGTGTTGCTAGCGGACTCACAGATACGCAGTATTTT
few TRBJ1-6 NA TRBV27 17 CASSLSAASSYNSPLHF TGTGCCAGCAGTTTATCGGCAGCGAGCTCCTATAATTCACCCCTCCACTTT
NA TRBJ1-1 NA TRBV30 12 CASLRGNTEAFF TGTGCCTCACTCAGGGGTAACACTGAAGCTTTCTTT
NA TRBJ1-4 TRBD1 TRBV4-3 14 CASSPDRGDEKLFF TGCGCCAGCAGCCCGGACAGGGGGGATGAAAAACTGTTTTTT
NA TRBJ1-2 TRBD1 TRBV14 16 CASSQNAGGRDYGYTF TGTGCCAGCAGCCAAAATGCAGGGGGACGGGACTATGGCTACACCTTC
NA TRBJ1-5 TRBD1 TRBV28 17 CASSLRRTGHPNQPQHF TGTGCCAGCTCGCTCCGGCGGACAGGCCACCCCAATCAGCCCCAGCATTTT
NA TRBJ2-7 NA TRBV2 15 CASIQSGTTSYEQYF TGTGCCAGCATTCAATCCGGGACAACCTCCTACGAGCAGTACTTC
NA TRBJ2-7 TRBD2 TRBV10-3 16 CAIREKAGGPDYEQYF TGTGCCATCAGGGAAAAAGCGGGGGGGCCCGATTACGAGCAGTACTTC
NA TRBJ1-5 NA TRBV30 12 CAWSVGSQPQHF TGTGCCTGGAGTGTAGGGAGTCAGCCCCAGCATTTT
once TRBJ1-2 NA TRBV20-1 11 CSVDTNYGYTF TGCAGTGTCGACACGAACTATGGCTACACCTTC
NA TRBJ1-2 TRBD1 TRBV6-5 15 CASSQETGRHYGYTF TGTGCCAGCAGCCAAGAGACAGGGCGGCACTATGGCTACACCTTC
few TRBJ2-7 TRBD1 TRBV2 15 CASSSGTGGLYEQYF TGTGCCAGCAGTTCAGGGACAGGGGGGTTGTACGAGCAGTACTTC
NA TRBJ2-5 TRBD2 TRBV6-1 15 CASGRASGPQETQYF TGTGCCAGCGGGCGGGCTAGCGGGCCCCAAGAGACCCAGTACTTC
NA TRBJ2-2 NA TRBV4-3 13 CASSPAWTGELFF TGCGCCAGCAGCCCCGCGTGGACCGGGGAGCTGTTTTTT
NA TRBJ1-4 TRBD1 TRBV4-3 15 CASSQEGRGYEKLFF TGCGCCAGCAGCCAAGAGGGCAGGGGGTATGAAAAACTGTTTTTT
once TRBJ2-5 NA TRBV2 14 CASSEGQPGETQYF TGTGCCAGCAGTGAAGGACAGCCGGGAGAGACCCAGTACTTC
NA TRBJ2-7 TRBD1 TRBV27 16 CASSPTLGQANYEQYF TGTGCCAGCAGCCCAACCCTGGGACAGGCCAACTACGAGCAGTACTTC
few TRBJ1-5 NA TRBV18 16 CASSPTGSFGNQPQHF TGTGCCAGCTCACCTACAGGGTCGTTTGGCAATCAGCCCCAGCATTTT